These T cell receptor beta chains were read from a single sample in a study of blood T cell repertoires in COVID-19. The data were produced by immunoSEQ multiplex PCR, yet TCRdb's version contains in-frame clones alone and is incomplete. Here the sample spans under 100,000 clones, 89% being singletons. The specimen was peripheral blood. These TCRs come from a man in his sixties with COVID-19, enrolled during active disease. Both conserved end residues are part of each CDR3. D genes are given only for firm matches. Expanded clones are given a class, and other clones once, few, many or no size at all.

J: TRBJ1-2; D: NA; V: TRBV7-9; size: NA; DNA: TGTGCCAGCAGCTTAGGGGCTTCGGGAGGCTACACCTTC; CDR3: CASSLGASGGYTF
J: TRBJ2-2; D: TRBD1; V: TRBV18; size: NA; DNA: TGTGCCAGCTCACCAAGACAGGGGCGGACCGGGGAGCTGTTTTTT; CDR3: CASSPRQGRTGELFF
J: TRBJ1-1; D: TRBD1; V: TRBV5-1; size: NA; DNA: TGCGCCAGCAATGGACAGGGGGCGGGGACTGAAGCTTTCTTT; CDR3: CASNGQGAGTEAFF
J: TRBJ1-1; D: NA; V: TRBV18; size: once; DNA: TGTGCCAGCTCAACGGACACTAACACTGAAGCTTTCTTT; CDR3: CASSTDTNTEAFF
J: TRBJ2-7; D: NA; V: TRBV27; size: NA; DNA: TGTGCCAGCAGTCCCGGGACATCCTCCTACGAGCAGTACTTC; CDR3: CASSPGTSSYEQYF
J: TRBJ2-7; D: NA; V: TRBV7-8; size: NA; DNA: TGTGCCAGCAGCTTTAGAGGAACCTACGAGCAGTACTTC; CDR3: CASSFRGTYEQYF
J: TRBJ1-5; D: TRBD1; V: TRBV7-9; size: few; DNA: TGTGCCAGCAGCTTAGCGGGACAGGGCCTCTATAGCAATCAGCCCCAGCATTTT; CDR3: CASSLAGQGLYSNQPQHF
J: TRBJ2-1; D: TRBD1; V: TRBV7-9; size: NA; DNA: TGTGCCAGCAGCTACTCTGACAGGGGGCGGCATGAGCAGTTCTTC; CDR3: CASSYSDRGRHEQFF
J: TRBJ2-7; D: TRBD1; V: TRBV5-1; size: few; DNA: TGCGCCAGCAGCTTGGGGGACAGGGAATGGGACGAGCAGTACTTC; CDR3: CASSLGDREWDEQYF
J: TRBJ1-5; D: NA; V: TRBV4-1; size: NA; DNA: TGCGCCAGCAGCCAAGGACAGTTAAATCAGCCCCAGCATTTT; CDR3: CASSQGQLNQPQHF
J: TRBJ2-1; D: NA; V: TRBV29-1; size: NA; DNA: TGCAGCGTTGAAGACAGGGGCGGGAGCCCCTACAATGAGCAGTTCTTC; CDR3: CSVEDRGGSPYNEQFF
J: TRBJ2-2; D: TRBD1; V: TRBV6-4; size: NA; DNA: TGTGCCAGCAGTGACTCGCGGACAGGGGCCGGGGAGCTGTTTTTT; CDR3: CASSDSRTGAGELFF
J: TRBJ2-7; D: TRBD1; V: TRBV9; size: NA; DNA: TGTGCCAGCAGCGCCTCGGACAGGAGCTCCTACGAGCAGTACTTC; CDR3: CASSASDRSSYEQYF
J: TRBJ2-7; D: TRBD2; V: TRBV20-1; size: NA; DNA: TGCAGTGCTAGTCATAGCGGGAGGGCCTACGAGCAGTACTTC; CDR3: CSASHSGRAYEQYF
J: TRBJ2-7; D: NA; V: TRBV19; size: NA; DNA: TGTGCCAGTAACCAACAGGGCTCCGAGCAGTACTTC; CDR3: CASNQQGSEQYF
J: TRBJ2-7; D: TRBD2; V: TRBV30; size: NA; DNA: TGTGCCTGGACCGGTAGGGGCACTAGCGGGAGGCACGAGCAGTACTTC; CDR3: CAWTGRGTSGRHEQYF
J: TRBJ2-2; D: TRBD1; V: TRBV4-1; size: NA; DNA: TGCGCCAGCAGCACCCTTTTATACGGGACAGGGGATACCGGGGAGCTGTTTTTT; CDR3: CASSTLLYGTGDTGELFF
J: TRBJ1-5; D: NA; V: TRBV27; size: NA; DNA: TGTGCCAGCAGCAGTGTTAGCAATCAGCCCCAGCATTTT; CDR3: CASSSVSNQPQHF
J: TRBJ1-4; D: NA; V: TRBV7-9; size: once; DNA: TGTGCCAGCAGCTCCGGTGCAACTAATGAAAAACTGTTTTTT; CDR3: CASSSGATNEKLFF
J: TRBJ2-7; D: TRBD2; V: TRBV5-1; size: once; DNA: TGCGCCAGCAGCTTGGGACTAGCGGGACTCGAGCAGTACTTC; CDR3: CASSLGLAGLEQYF
J: TRBJ2-3; D: TRBD2; V: TRBV5-6; size: NA; DNA: TGTGCCAGCAGCTTGGGAGTAGCGGGGCTGGCAGATACGCAGTATTTT; CDR3: CASSLGVAGLADTQYF
J: TRBJ1-2; D: NA; V: TRBV6-5; size: NA; DNA: TGTGCCAGCGGGCAGGGAAGGTACTATGGCTACACCTTC; CDR3: CASGQGRYYGYTF
J: TRBJ2-2; D: NA; V: TRBV28; size: NA; DNA: TGTGCCAGCAGTTTATACCCAGGGCGGACCGGGGAGCTGTTTTTT; CDR3: CASSLYPGRTGELFF
J: TRBJ2-1; D: TRBD2; V: TRBV25-1; size: NA; DNA: TGTGCCAGCAGTGGATCCGGACTAGCGGGGTCCCATGAGCAGTTCTTC; CDR3: CASSGSGLAGSHEQFF
J: TRBJ2-6; D: TRBD1; V: TRBV5-1; size: NA; DNA: TGCGCCAGCAGCTCAACCCCCGGGACAGGCTCTACTGGGGCCAACGTCCTGACTTTC; CDR3: CASSSTPGTGSTGANVLTF
J: TRBJ2-7; D: TRBD1; V: TRBV6-2/TRBV6-3; size: NA; DNA: TGTGCCAGCAGTTACCCGGGACAGGGGGCCTACGAGCAGTACTTC; CDR3: CASSYPGQGAYEQYF
J: TRBJ2-5; D: TRBD1; V: TRBV7-8; size: NA; DNA: TGTGCCAGCAGCTTAGCGTCGACAGGGGGGCGAGAGACCCAGTACTTC; CDR3: CASSLASTGGRETQYF
J: TRBJ1-5; D: NA; V: TRBV24-1; size: NA; DNA: TGTGCCACCAGTGACCCGAAGGGAGGCAATCAGCCCCAGCATTTT; CDR3: CATSDPKGGNQPQHF
J: TRBJ1-2; D: NA; V: TRBV29-1; size: once; DNA: TGCAGCGTTGATAAGAGGCAGGGAGGTAGTGGCTACACCTTC; CDR3: CSVDKRQGGSGYTF
J: TRBJ2-7; D: TRBD1; V: TRBV9; size: NA; DNA: TGTGCCAGCAGCGCCGGGACAGGCGTCTACGAGCAGTACTTC; CDR3: CASSAGTGVYEQYF
J: TRBJ2-7; D: TRBD2; V: TRBV3-1/TRBV3-2; size: NA; DNA: TGTGCCAGCAGCCAAGAGGAGACTAGCGGGAGGTCAGAGCAGTACTTC; CDR3: CASSQEETSGRSEQYF
J: TRBJ2-1; D: NA; V: TRBV14; size: NA; DNA: TGTGCCAGCAGCCAAGAGGTTACGGAGAGGATGTTCTTC; CDR3: CASSQEVTERMFF
J: TRBJ2-3; D: TRBD1; V: TRBV4-3; size: NA; DNA: TGCGCCAGCAGCCAAGATTCTTCCGGACAGGGGCTTAGTAGCACAGATACGCAGTATTTT; CDR3: CASSQDSSGQGLSSTDTQYF
J: TRBJ2-1; D: NA; V: TRBV7-3; size: NA; DNA: TGTGCCAGCAGCTGGAGACCTGGGAGCTCCTACAATGAGCAGTTCTTC; CDR3: CASSWRPGSSYNEQFF
J: TRBJ2-1; D: NA; V: TRBV6-1; size: NA; DNA: TGTGCCAGCAGTGAAAGGGGCTACAATGAGCAGTTCTTC; CDR3: CASSERGYNEQFF
J: TRBJ2-1; D: NA; V: TRBV2; size: NA; DNA: TGTGCCAGCAGTGAACCGGATGAGCAGTTCTTC; CDR3: CASSEPDEQFF